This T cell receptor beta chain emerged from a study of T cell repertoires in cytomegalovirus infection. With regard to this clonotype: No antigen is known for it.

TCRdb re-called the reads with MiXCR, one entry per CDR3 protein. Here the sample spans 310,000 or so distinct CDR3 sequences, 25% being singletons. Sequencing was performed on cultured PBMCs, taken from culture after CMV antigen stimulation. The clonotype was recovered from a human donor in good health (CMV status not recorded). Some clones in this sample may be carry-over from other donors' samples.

This CDR3 is CASSRQGSNSPLHF. The CDR3 nucleotides read TGTGCCAGCAGCAGACAGGGTTCTAATTCACCCCTCCACTTT. V is TRBV12-3 or TRBV12-4 and J is TRBJ1-6; 7 bases line up with TRBD1. The CDR3 covers 14 residues. V was pared by 6 bases and J by 6 bases, with 5 bases of the junction left unmatched.